The rows below give T cell receptor beta chains drawn from one sample of a study of long-term antiretroviral therapy in people with HIV. Here immunoSEQ multiplex PCR was the method, and the copy in TCRdb shows in-frame clones only, minus some. The data contain fewer than 40,000 clones, 75% to 85% of them singletons. Source: unsorted PBMCs, taken 1.9 years after starting antiretroviral therapy. These receptors were collected from a man aged 18 to 29 with HIV. Each CDR3 is given with its conserved first and last residue. The D gene is left open where the match is weak. Clone size, where shown, is once, few, many, or a class for clones that have expanded.

j_call d_call v_call clone_size cdr3_aa cdr3_nt
TRBJ2-5 - TRBV7-6 - CASSLVGTNKETQYF TGTGCCAGCAGCTTAGTCGGGACAAATAAAGAGACCCAGTACTTC
TRBJ1-6 - TRBV28 once CASSFRLGQGIYSPLHF TGTGCCAGCAGTTTTAGGTTGGGACAAGGAATATATTCACCCCTCCACTTT
TRBJ2-5 TRBD1 TRBV5-1 - CASSLFGTDQETQYF TGCGCCAGCAGCCTGTTCGGGACAGACCAAGAGACCCAGTACTTC
TRBJ2-4 - TRBV10-2 - CASRQDTNIQYF TGCGCCAGCAGACAAGACACAAACATTCAGTACTTC
TRBJ1-6 - TRBV18 - CASGEGVNNSPLHF TGTGCCAGCGGCGAAGGGGTTAACAATTCACCCCTCCACTTT
TRBJ2-1 TRBD1 TRBV7-9 - CASSLALGQGGNEQFF TGTGCCAGCAGCTTAGCGCTCGGACAGGGGGGCAATGAGCAGTTCTTC
TRBJ1-1 - TRBV6-6 - CASEKGYMNTEAFF TGTGCCAGCGAGAAAGGATACATGAACACTGAAGCTTTCTTT
TRBJ2-3 - TRBV10-3 - CAIGANTDTQYF TGTGCCATCGGTGCGAACACAGATACGCAGTATTTT
TRBJ2-1 TRBD2 TRBV7-2 - CASSLVGTSVNEQFF TGTGCCAGCAGCTTAGTAGGGACTAGCGTCAATGAGCAGTTCTTC
TRBJ2-7 - TRBV6-1 - CASRGLSSYEQYF TGTGCCAGCCGGGGGCTAAGCTCCTACGAGCAGTACTTC
TRBJ1-1 - TRBV30 once CAWVRVTGVNTEAFF TGTGCCTGGGTTAGGGTGACAGGAGTGAACACTGAAGCTTTCTTT
TRBJ2-6 - TRBV9 - CASSVSSGANVLTF TGTGCCAGCAGCGTGAGCTCTGGGGCCAACGTCCTGACTTTC
TRBJ2-1 TRBD2 TRBV19 - CASSIGLAGLSSYNEQFF TGTGCCAGTAGTATAGGACTAGCGGGGCTGAGCTCCTACAATGAGCAGTTCTTC
TRBJ2-3 TRBD1 TRBV2 - CATEEGGAVTDTQYF TGTGCCACCGAGGAAGGGGGCGCCGTCACAGATACGCAGTATTTT
TRBJ1-2 - TRBV28 - CASRETPGPTNGYTF TGTGCCAGCAGGGAGACGCCGGGACCCACGAACGGTTACACCTTC
TRBJ1-5 TRBD1 TRBV27 - CASSSGQGNLGQPQHF TGTGCCAGCAGTTCAGGACAGGGCAACCTCGGTCAGCCCCAGCATTTT
TRBJ2-2 - TRBV2 few CASSDGQNTGELFF TGTGCCAGCAGCGATGGACAGAACACCGGGGAGCTGTTTTTT
TRBJ2-5 TRBD2 TRBV7-2 - CASRIVPSGGQETQYF TGTGCCAGCAGAATAGTGCCTAGCGGGGGCCAAGAGACCCAGTACTTC
TRBJ1-4 TRBD1 TRBV7-9 - CASSWGQGLIGNEKLFF TGTGCCAGCAGCTGGGGACAGGGCCTAATTGGAAATGAAAAACTGTTTTTT
TRBJ1-2 - TRBV4-2 - CASSQSPRADTNYGYTF TGTGCCAGCAGCCAAAGCCCACGGGCAGATACTAACTATGGCTACACCTTC
TRBJ2-3 - TRBV4-1 - CASSQTSTVTDTQYF TGCGCCAGCAGCCAAACCTCGACAGTCACAGATACGCAGTATTTT
TRBJ2-1 TRBD1 TRBV4-2 - CASSPVQGDSYNEQFF TGTGCCAGCAGCCCCGTGCAGGGGGATTCATACAATGAGCAGTTCTTC
TRBJ2-3 - TRBV5-1 - CASSSGDVGTDTQYF TGCGCCAGCAGCTCCGGGGACGTGGGCACAGATACGCAGTATTTT
TRBJ1-2 - TRBV9 - CASARTLVPDSLNYGYTF TGTGCCAGCGCGCGCACCTTAGTGCCGGATTCGCTTAACTATGGCTACACCTTC
TRBJ1-2 - TRBV28 - CASSAGGGGYGYTF TGTGCCAGCAGCGCGGGAGGGGGTGGCTATGGCTACACCTTC
TRBJ1-1 - TRBV27 - CASSLLPTLRRTEAFF TGTGCCAGCAGTCTCCTTCCGACACTTAGGAGGACTGAAGCTTTCTTT
TRBJ2-7 - TRBV4-2 - CASSLQAGASEQYF TGTGCCAGCAGCCTCCAGGCCGGGGCTAGCGAGCAGTACTTC
TRBJ1-4 - TRBV29-1 - CSVVDGFEKLFF TGCAGCGTTGTCGACGGGTTTGAAAAACTGTTTTTT
TRBJ2-1 TRBD1 TRBV11-3 - CASSSGKGAGTYNEQFF TGTGCCAGCAGCTCAGGGAAGGGGGCTGGGACCTACAATGAGCAGTTCTTC
TRBJ1-2 TRBD1 TRBV5-4 few CASSSTGDRYGGYTF TGTGCCAGCAGCTCCACAGGGGACAGGTACGGTGGCTACACCTTC
TRBJ1-6 - TRBV6-1 - CASSEGNNSPLHF TGTGCCAGCAGTGAAGGGAATAATTCACCCCTCCACTTT
TRBJ2-7 TRBD1 TRBV6-5 - CASRQGIQDYEQYF TGTGCCAGCAGACAGGGGATCCAAGACTACGAGCAGTACTTC
TRBJ1-6 - TRBV11-2 few CASSLAAPSGSPLHF TGTGCCAGCAGCTTAGCGGCCCCGTCGGGTTCACCCCTCCACTTT